This is a list of T cell receptor beta chains from one sample in a study of low-dose radiotherapy and immunotherapy resistance in tumors. MiXCR, run by TCRdb on the reads, gives a single entry per CDR3 protein. The profile shows approximately 45,000 distinct CDR3 sequences, less than 30% of them singletons. Material: PBMCs, obtained after low-dose radiotherapy plus immunotherapy. These receptor sequences come from a male donor with prostate cancer. Each CDR3 is given with its conserved first and last residue. The D gene is left open where the match is weak. Not all rows give a size; the values are once, few, many and, for expanded clones, a class.

cdr3_nt,cdr3_aa,d_call,clone_size,v_call,j_call
TGTGCCAGCAGCCCGGGACGTCTGATGAGCTCCTACAATGAGCAGTTCTTC,CASSPGRLMSSYNEQFF,-,medium-sized,TRBV5-5,TRBJ2-1
TGCGCCAGCAGCTTGGGGCGCGGGGGGCAGTCCTACGAGCAGTACTTC,CASSLGRGGQSYEQYF,TRBD2,many,TRBV5-1,TRBJ2-7
TGTGCCAACAATCCCGGGAGGTCGGGAGAGCAGTTCTTC,CANNPGRSGEQFF,TRBD2,many,TRBV11-2,TRBJ2-1
TGCGCCAGCAGCCGGGCGAGGGACCATTCACCCCTCCACTTT,CASSRARDHSPLHF,-,-,TRBV5-1,TRBJ1-6
TGTGCCAGCAAGGAAGCGCCCTCCTACGAGCAGTACTTC,CASKEAPSYEQYF,-,-,TRBV28,TRBJ2-7
TGTGCCAGCAGTTTAGATCGGAACACCGGGGAGCTGTTTTTT,CASSLDRNTGELFF,-,-,TRBV12-3/TRBV12-4,TRBJ2-2
TGTGCCAGCAGCGCACCTGTGGGGACGACCTACCAAGAGACCCAGTACTTC,CASSAPVGTTYQETQYF,-,many,TRBV5-4,TRBJ2-5
TGTGCCGCCAGCGCAGGGGGCGGAGGGAGCCCGGATACGCAGTATTTT,CAASAGGGGSPDTQYF,TRBD1,many,TRBV16,TRBJ2-3
TGTGCCAGCAAAGGAACAGGGAACACCGGGGAGCTGTTTTTT,CASKGTGNTGELFF,-,-,TRBV6-2/TRBV6-3,TRBJ2-2
TGTGCCAGCAGCTTGGGACAGAATAACGAGCAGTACTTC,CASSLGQNNEQYF,TRBD1,many,TRBV7-8,TRBJ2-7
TGCAGTGCTAGAGACGCAGGGGTTTCAACTAATGAAAAACTGTTTTTT,CSARDAGVSTNEKLFF,-,many,TRBV20-1,TRBJ1-4
-,CASSIMGGTGELFFF,-,-,TRBV19,TRBJ2-2
-,CASSLSALGPTNEKLFFFFFF,-,-,TRBV7-8,TRBJ1-4
TGTGCCATCAGCGGGACAGGGAAGGGCTACGAGCAGTACTTC,CAISGTGKGYEQYF,TRBD1,-,TRBV10-3,TRBJ2-7
TGTGCCACCAGCAGGGAACGGACAGGGGAGAGTACCCAGTACTTC,CATSRERTGESTQYF,TRBD1,many,TRBV15,TRBJ2-5
TGCGCCAGCAGCTTGGGGCTGCCGAACCCCCTCACAGATACGCAGTATTTT,CASSLGLPNPLTDTQYF,-,many,TRBV5-1,TRBJ2-3
TGCGCCAGCAGCGCCCGGACTAGCGGATCCTACGAGCAGTACTTC,CASSARTSGSYEQYF,TRBD2,many,TRBV5-1,TRBJ2-7
TGCAGTGCTAGATCGGACAGGGATCGCGAGCAGTACTTC,CSARSDRDREQYF,TRBD1,many,TRBV20-1,TRBJ2-7
TGTGCCAGCAGGAGGGCAGGGGCGAACACTGAAGCTTTCTTT,CASRRAGANTEAFF,-,many,TRBV7-9,TRBJ1-1
TGTGCCAGCGTACAGGGGCCGAACACCGGGGAGCTGTTTTTT,CASVQGPNTGELFF,TRBD1,-,TRBV7-3,TRBJ2-2
TGCGCCAGCAGCTTGGTCTTGGATACGCAGTATTTT,CASSLVLDTQYF,-,many,TRBV5-1,TRBJ2-3
TGTGCCAGCAAGGGCAGGGTTGATACGCAGTATTTT,CASKGRVDTQYF,-,many,TRBV28,TRBJ2-3
TGTGCCAGCAGTACAGCAACCGTTAATCAGCCCCAGCATTTT,CASSTATVNQPQHF,-,many,TRBV6-6,TRBJ1-5
TGTGCCAGCAGTGGAACTAGCGGGGGTGCCGACGAGCAGTACTTC,CASSGTSGGADEQYF,TRBD2,many,TRBV6-5,TRBJ2-7
TGTGCCAGCAGTAAATCCGGGACACCATACGAGCAGTACTTC,CASSKSGTPYEQYF,-,many,TRBV6-1,TRBJ2-7
TGTGCCAGCAGCGTTTCTTCAGGGGGCCTTGGAGAGACCCAGTACTTC,CASSVSSGGLGETQYF,TRBD1,many,TRBV9,TRBJ2-5
TGTGCCAGCAGTTTATCTGAGGGCTCAAATTCACCCCTCCACTTT,CASSLSEGSNSPLHF,-,many,TRBV12-3/TRBV12-4,TRBJ1-6
TGCAGTGCTAGTAAGACTAGCGGGAGTGGGGAGCAGTACTTC,CSASKTSGSGEQYF,TRBD2,few,TRBV20-1,TRBJ2-7
TGTGCCAGCAGCGAAATTTACCGGCGGGGGAGAGGTGAGCAGTTCTTC,CASSEIYRRGRGEQFF,-,many,TRBV21-1,TRBJ2-1
TGTGCCACGCGACGGGACAGATCTGGGAATGAGCAGTTCTTC,CATRRDRSGNEQFF,TRBD1,-,TRBV10-3,TRBJ2-1
TGTGCCAGCAGCTTAGAGTACGGAGCTAGAGAGACCCAGTACTTC,CASSLEYGARETQYF,-,-,TRBV7-2,TRBJ2-5
TGTGCCAGTAGTACCCTATTCTCTTCTGGGGCCAACGTCCTGACTTTC,CASSTLFSSGANVLTF,-,many,TRBV19,TRBJ2-6
TGTGCCAGCAGGGGGACAATCGATGGCTACACCTTC,CASRGTIDGYTF,-,many,TRBV27,TRBJ1-2
TGCAGTGCTAGGAGGACCGTGATTGAGCAGTTCTTC,CSARRTVIEQFF,-,many,TRBV20-1,TRBJ2-1
TGTGCCAGCAGTCATCGGTGGGTGTCATACTATGGCTACACCTTC,CASSHRWVSYYGYTF,-,-,TRBV5-6,TRBJ1-2
TGTGCCAGCAGCCGCTTCTCCCTAGCGGGGGGCCTGAATACGCAGTATTTT,CASSRFSLAGGLNTQYF,TRBD2,many,TRBV3-1,TRBJ2-3
TGTGCCAGCAGGAAGCTACAATACTACGAGCAGTACTTC,CASRKLQYYEQYF,-,many,TRBV5-8,TRBJ2-7
TGTGCCAGCAGCTTAGGGGGCATACCCTACGAGCAGTACTTC,CASSLGGIPYEQYF,-,many,TRBV7-8,TRBJ2-7
TGTGCCAGCACCCCAGACTGGAGCTCTGGAAACACCATATATTTT,CASTPDWSSGNTIYF,-,many,TRBV6-5,TRBJ1-3
TGCAGTGCTAGAGATCTAGAGGGGGCGGCCAACTATGGCTACACCTTC,CSARDLEGAANYGYTF,TRBD1,few,TRBV20-1,TRBJ1-2
TGTGCCAGCGAGAGAAGGACCCTCAGTAGCTCCTACAATGAGCAGTTCTTC,CASERRTLSSSYNEQFF,-,few,TRBV12-3/TRBV12-4,TRBJ2-1
TGTGCCAGCAGGGTAGGACAGGAAAAACTGTTTTTT,CASRVGQEKLFF,-,-,TRBV2,TRBJ1-4
TGCGCCAGCAGCTTGGCGAGGGCTAGCGATTTGACAGATACGCAGTATTTT,CASSLARASDLTDTQYF,-,many,TRBV5-1,TRBJ2-3
TGTGCCTGGAGTGTACTAGCGGGAGGCTCAGATACGCAGTATTTT,CAWSVLAGGSDTQYF,TRBD2,many,TRBV30,TRBJ2-3
TGCGCCAGCAGTCCTCCTTCCCCGGGCACCTACGAGCAGTACTTC,CASSPPSPGTYEQYF,-,many,TRBV5-1,TRBJ2-7
TGTGCCAGCAGTTCGGCGGGGAGGGGCCCAGAGACCCAGTACTTC,CASSSAGRGPETQYF,TRBD2,many,TRBV6-2/TRBV6-3,TRBJ2-5
TGCAGTGCTAGAGGGAGGAGCTGGGAGACCCAGTACTTC,CSARGRSWETQYF,-,many,TRBV20-1,TRBJ2-5
TGTGCCAGCAGGGACTCGGGTTCTGGGGAAAAACTGTTTTTT,CASRDSGSGEKLFF,-,few,TRBV2,TRBJ1-4
TGTGCCAGCAGCTTAACCGGGACAGGGAATAGACTGGCCTACAATGAGCAGTTCTTC,CASSLTGTGNRLAYNEQFF,TRBD1,-,TRBV7-9,TRBJ2-1
TGTGCCAGCAAAAATAGAAGGGATGGCTACACCTTC,CASKNRRDGYTF,-,many,TRBV6-2/TRBV6-3,TRBJ1-2
TGTGCCAGCAGTTTACGGGACAGCGGGTACGAGCAGTACTTC,CASSLRDSGYEQYF,-,-,TRBV12-3/TRBV12-4,TRBJ2-7
TGTGCCAGCAGTATTTCATCGGGTCATGAAAAACTGTTTTTT,CASSISSGHEKLFF,-,few,TRBV12-3/TRBV12-4,TRBJ1-4